The TCR beta chain under discussion was sequenced for a study of beta chain features in type 1 diabetes. This clone was counted only a few times. What was sequenced were expressed TCRB transcripts, since all of the isolated RNA had been reverse transcribed. This table comes from immunoSEQ multiplex PCR, and its TCRdb copy is limited to in-frame clones, with some not included. The sample carries hundreds of thousands of clones, over 10% recorded once. The germline gives CDR1 SEHNR, CDR2 FQNEAQ (reference sequence). The CDR3 extends over 16 amino acids. The J segment lost 2 bases and the V segment lost 5 bases, leaving 8 bases of the junction unmatched.

The sample comprised naive CD4+ T cells from blood. The rearrangement uses TRBV7-9 and TRBJ1-5; 8 nucleotides align to TRBD1. This TCR came from a young man in good health. This CDR3 reads CASSPGQGRGNQPQHF. The CDR3 bases are TGTGCCAGCAGCCCCGGACAGGGTCGGGGCAATCAGCCCCAGCATTTT.